The present T cell receptor beta chain was sequenced within a study of shared clonotypes between healthy human individuals. Produced via immunoSEQ multiplex PCR; TCRdb's table is partial and in-frame only. This sample has about 2.4 million clones; 93% occur once, and the top ten carry around 0.37%. CDR1 is MNHNS and CDR2 is SASEGT in the germline V gene. The CDR3 has 17 amino acids. V gave up 4 bases and J gave up 10 bases, with 29 bases separating them. The sequencing sample was made of naive CD4+ T cells from PBMCs. The sample's subset: CD45RA+ positively selected. The rearrangement joins TRBV6-1 to TRBJ2-7, with D perhaps TRBD1 (6 bases). This sequence originates from a young man in good health. Some clones in this sample may be carry-over from other donors' samples. For the CDR3, the DNA is TGTGCCAGCAGTGGACTTATCGGGACAACGCCCGCTACGAGCCAGTACTTC. Its translation is CASSGLIGTTPATSQYF.